One and the same sample provided the 30 T cell receptor beta chains below, sequenced in a study of T cells in Graves' hyperthyroidism and ophthalmopathy. Template material for amplifying TCR beta CDR3 regions consisted of RNA transcripts. A first-round RT-PCR of the TCR CDR3 used the HTBI primer set. TCRdb reprocessed the multiplex PCR reads with MiXCR, giving one entry per CDR3 protein. Among some 380,000 distinct CDR3 sequences, roughly 14% were seen once, and the ten largest hold less than 25%. The sequenced sample consisted of blood. The receptor source for this set is a young man with Graves' hyperthyroidism that later progressed to Graves' ophthalmopathy.

This clonotype was observed a few times. The genes are TRBV20-1 and TRBJ1-6, with unresolved D. The CDR3 sequence is 17 residues long. Trimming shortened V by 1 base and J by 0 bases, and 13 bases separated the two germline ends. Germline V CDR1 and CDR2: DFQATT, SNEGSKA (reference sequence). CDR3 DNA: TGCAGTGCTAGAGGAAGGGCTGCGAGCTCCTATAATTCACCCCTCCACTTT. Translating gives CSARGRAASSYNSPLHF.

The table lists this clonotype with many counts. The CDR3 loop is CASRSLDRGRNEQFF. Here the CDR3 DNA reads TGTGCCAGCAGGTCGCTGGACAGGGGACGCAATGAGCAGTTCTTC. The rearrangement joins TRBV2 to TRBJ2-1, with 9 bases aligning to TRBD1. The CDR3 has 15 amino acids. The V gene's germline CDR1 is SNHLY and CDR2 FYNNEI. Trimming cost V 6 bases and J 6 bases; bases outside gene matches: 9.

This clonotype was detected ten times or more. The chain has TRBV7-3 and TRBJ2-3; 9 bases fit TRBD2. The CDR3 is made up of 16 amino acids. Germline CDR1 reads SGHTA; CDR2 reads FQGTGA. The junction had 4 bases not matched to a gene; V was cut back by 2 bases and J by 1 base. CDR3 in DNA: TGTGCCAGCAGCTTAGGGGCTAGCGGGGGCACAGATACGCAGTATTTT. It translates to CASSLGASGGTDTQYF.

This clonotype was seen repeatedly, ten times or more. The chain employs TRBV28 and TRBJ1-4; D ambiguous. V was clipped by 6 bases and J by 4 bases, with 12 bases between them. Germline assignment: CDR1 MDHEN and CDR2 SYDVKM. CDR3 length: 14 residues. DNA of the CDR3: TGTGCCAGCAGGCATGAGGGAGTTAATGAAAAACTGTTTTTT. Translation gives CASRHEGVNEKLFF. The full variable domain, rest sourced from reference TRBV28 and TRBJ1-4, is DVKVTQSSRYLVKRTGEKVFLECVQDMDHENMFWYRQDPGLGLRLIYFSYDVKMKEKGDIPEGYSVSREKKERFSLILESASTNQTSMYLCASRHEGVNEKLFFGSGTQLSVL.

This clonotype has just a few counts. DNA for the CDR3: TGTGCCAGCAGCTACGACGGAGTCACTGAAGCTTTCTTT. Protein product: CASSYDGVTEAFF. J is TRBJ1-1 and V is TRBV14; D gene uncertain. Trimming took 5 bases from V and 4 from J, leaving 11 bases between them. This CDR3 comprises 13 residues. Germline assignment: CDR1 SGHDN and CDR2 FVKESK.

The table lists this clonotype with many counts. The chain uses TRBV28 and TRBJ1-5, with 7 bases matching TRBD1. CDR3 length: 16 amino acids. CDR1 MDHEN and CDR2 SYDVKM come from the germline V gene. V shed 6 bases and J 2 bases; nucleotides not matched to a gene: 10. CDR3 sequence reads: CASRASTGIGNQPQHF. DNA of the CDR3: TGTGCCAGCAGGGCCTCGACAGGGATTGGCAATCAGCCCCAGCATTTT.

In this sample, this clonotype turned up many times. The V gene is TRBV28, the J gene TRBJ2-1; TRBD2 aligns across 9 bases. CDR1 is MDHEN and CDR2 is SYDVKM in the germline V gene. After removal of 3 bases from V and 9 bases from J, the junction contained 6 bases not matched to a gene. The CDR3 is made up of 14 amino acids. CDR3 in amino acids: CASSFAGLAGEQFF. The CDR3 bases are TGTGCCAGCAGTTTTGCGGGACTAGCTGGTGAGCAGTTCTTC.

J is TRBJ1-2 and V is TRBV20-1, with D perhaps matching TRBD1 (5 bases). This CDR3 comprises 16 residues. Germline V lookup: CDR1 DFQATT, CDR2 SNEGSKA (reference sequence). The CDR3: CSPSRFRDGNVDGYTF. The CDR3 region has the DNA TGCAGCCCATCCAGATTCCGGGACGGGAACGTGGATGGCTACACCTTC.

At least ten counts were recorded for this clonotype. The chain combines TRBV29-1 with TRBJ2-5; D possibly matches TRBD1 or TRBD2 (5 bases each). V lost 3 bases and J lost 5, with 10 bases in between. The CDR3 has 12 residues. CDR1 and CDR2 from the germline V gene are SQVTM and ANQGSEA. The CDR3 region has the DNA TGCAGCGTTGAGAGGGGTTGGGAGACCCAGTACTTC. This codes for CSVERGWETQYF.

This clonotype was detected many times. V usage is TRBV30 and J usage is TRBJ1-1; 8 bases are a match to TRBD1. The trim removed 4 bases at V and 4 bases at J, leaving 8 bases unmatched. CDR3 length equals 14 residues. The germline V gene encodes CDR1 GTSNPN and CDR2 SVGIG (reference sequence). The CDR3 loop reads CAWTDRGLSTEAFF. CDR3 bases: TGTGCCTGGACCGACAGGGGATTGAGCACTGAAGCTTTCTTT.

The chain is built from TRBV3-1 and TRBJ1-4, with 9 positions matching TRBD1. The ends lost 3 bases at V and 7 bases at J; junction bases unmatched: 6. This CDR3 has 15 residues. The germline gives CDR1 LGHDT, CDR2 YNNKEL (reference sequence). The CDR3 region is CASSHPGQGSEKLFF. The CDR3 nucleotides are TGTGCCAGCAGCCACCCGGGACAGGGTAGTGAAAAACTGTTTTTT. Using reference TRBV3-1 and TRBJ1-4 for the parts outside the CDR3, the full variable domain is DTAVSQTPKYLVTQMGNDKSIKCEQNLGHDTMYWYKQDSKKFLKIMFSYNNKELIINETVPNRFSPKSPDKAHLNLHINSLELGDSAVYFCASSHPGQGSEKLFFGSGTQLSVL.

In its sample, this clonotype was seen a few times. The CDR3 DNA sequence: TGTGCCAGCAGTCCACTAGGGGGGGGGAACAGAAATTCACCCCTCCACTTT. Translation: CASSPLGGGNRNSPLHF. The chain combines TRBV28 with TRBJ1-6; possibly TRBD1 for D (6 bases). Trimming stripped 5 bases from V and 7 bases from J, with 21 bases between. The CDR3 has 17 amino acids. From germline, CDR1 is MDHEN and CDR2 SYDVKM.

The chain couples TRBV3-1 to TRBJ1-6; unclear D gene. The CDR3 has 14 residues. The V end was cut by 3 bases, the J end by 15 bases, with 18 bases between. Germline loops: CDR1 LGHDT, CDR2 YNNKEL (reference sequence). The CDR3 here is CASSHAPEVLYLHF. DNA of the CDR3: TGTGCCAGCAGCCATGCTCCGGAGGTTCTCTACCTCCACTTT.

This clonotype was counted between two and nine times. V and J are TRBV27 and TRBJ2-7; TRBD1 aligns across 7 bases. The CDR3 is 14 amino acids. Looked up from germline, CDR1 is MNHEY and CDR2 is SMNVEV (reference sequence). V shed 2 bases and J 3 bases; nucleotides not matched to a gene: 4. CDR3 in amino acids: CASSLRGPLYEQYF. The DNA of the CDR3 is TGTGCCAGCAGTTTAAGGGGGCCCCTCTACGAGCAGTACTTC.

This clonotype was seen a few times. The V and J genes are TRBV7-9 and TRBJ2-7; D could derive from TRBD1 or TRBD2 (5 bases each). The germline V and J ends were trimmed by 10 bases and 0 bases, with 25 bases remaining between them. This CDR3 region has 17 residues. The germline CDR1 and CDR2 sequences are SEHNR and FQNEAQ (reference sequence). CDR3 loop: CATELTFRGPSSYEQYF. CDR3 sequence (DNA): TGTGCCACCGAGCTTACGTTTCGGGGCCCAAGCTCCTACGAGCAGTACTTC.

This chain joins TRBV27 and TRBJ2-7, with D unclear. Germline loops: CDR1 MNHEY, CDR2 SMNVEV (reference sequence). There are 13 residues in the CDR3. Trimming removed 4 bases at V and 5 bases at J, with 12 bases between. The CDR3 bases are TGTGCCAGCAGTTCCTTTAGCAGGCACGAGCAGTACTTC. It yields the protein CASSSFSRHEQYF.

This clonotype came up many times. The V call is TRBV7-8, the J call TRBJ2-7, with D unclear. V was clipped by 1 base and J by 3 bases, with 25 bases between them. This CDR3 region has 19 residues. Looked up from germline, CDR1 is SGHVS and CDR2 is FQNEAQ. CDR3 bases: TGTGCCAGCAGCTTAGTTCGGTTGGGTCAGGCCAATCACCTCTACGAGCAGTACTTC. It specifies CASSLVRLGQANHLYEQYF. The full variable domain, completed using reference TRBV7-8 and TRBJ2-7, is GAGVSQSPRYKVAKRGQDVALRCDPISGHVSLFWYQQALGQGPEFLTYFQNEAQLDKSGLPSDRFFAERPEGSVSTLKIQRTQQEDSAVYLCASSLVRLGQANHLYEQYFGPGTRLTVT.

This clonotype has at least ten counts. This sequence joins TRBV6-6 and TRBJ1-2; D is perhaps TRBD1 (5 bases). The germline CDR1 and CDR2 sequences are MNHNY and SVGAGI (reference sequence). The CDR3 runs to 13 residues. The V end was cut by 0 bases, the J end by 7 bases, with 9 bases between. The CDR3 DNA follows: TGTGCCAGCAGTTACTCGGCAGGGTCTGGCTACACCTTC. It encodes CASSYSAGSGYTF.

The gene calls are TRBV6-1 and TRBJ2-5; D unresolved. The CDR3 has 12 residues. Trimming shortened V by 6 bases and J by 3 bases, and 8 bases separated the two germline ends. Looked up from germline, CDR1 is MNHNS and CDR2 is SASEGT. The CDR3 loop reads CASSDWKETQYF. CDR3 sequence (DNA): TGTGCCAGCAGCGACTGGAAAGAGACCCAGTACTTC.

This clonotype has at least ten counts. J is TRBJ1-3 and V is TRBV29-1; D remains unclear. In germline, CDR1 is SQVTM, CDR2 ANQGSEA. V was trimmed by 0 bases and J by 2 bases, leaving 14 bases between them. The CDR3 runs to 16 residues. The CDR3 is CSVEDQKYVTGNTIYF. The CDR3 nucleotides read TGCAGCGTTGAAGACCAAAAGTACGTTACTGGAAACACCATATATTTT. Combining the CDR3 with reference TRBV29-1 and TRBJ1-3 gives the whole variable domain SAVISQKPSRDICQRGTSLTIQCQVDSQVTMMFWYRQQPGQSLTLIATANQGSEATYESGFVIDKFPISRPNLTFSTLTVSNMSPEDSSIYLCSVEDQKYVTGNTIYFGEGSWLTVV.

This clonotype came up many times. The chain recombines TRBV20-1 with TRBJ2-2; D is unclear. Looked up from germline, CDR1 is DFQATT and CDR2 is SNEGSKA (reference sequence). There are 14 residues in the CDR3. Deletions cut 5 bases from V and 6 bases from J, with 16 bases between. For the CDR3, the DNA is TGCAGTGCTCCCCGGCCCGCTAGATCCGGGGAGCTGTTTTTT. Translating it yields CSAPRPARSGELFF.

In its sample, this clonotype was seen a few times. This chain links TRBV5-6 with TRBJ1-4; TRBD1 matches at 10 bases. Unmatched junction bases numbered 6, after V lost 2 bases and J lost 8 bases. The CDR3 totals 15 residues. Germline V gene data show CDR1 as SGHDT and CDR2 as YYEEEE. DNA for the CDR3: TGTGCCAGCAGCTTATTGGGACAGGGGAGGGAAAAACTGTTTTTT. This encodes CASSLLGQGREKLFF.

This chain joins TRBV9 and TRBJ2-1; TRBD2 agrees at 13 bases. Germline CDR1 SGDLS, CDR2 YYNGEE. The ends lost 4 bases at V and 9 bases at J; junction bases unmatched: 7. The CDR3 is 15 residues long. Here the CDR3 reads CASSPRTSGGPEQFF. The CDR3 bases are TGTGCCAGCAGCCCGAGGACTAGCGGGGGCCCTGAGCAGTTCTTC.

This clonotype was seen many times. The chain links TRBV3-1 to TRBJ1-2, with TRBD1 matching 9 bases. Germline loops: CDR1 LGHDT, CDR2 YNNKEL (reference sequence). The V and J ends lost 1 base and 10 bases, in that order; junction bases with no gene match: 7. The CDR3 runs to 14 residues. This chain's CDR3 is CASSQGTGVRDYTF. The CDR3 DNA reads as TGTGCCAGCAGCCAAGGGACAGGGGTCAGAGACTACACCTTC.

This clonotype was seen repeatedly, ten times or more. The rearrangement uses TRBV24-1 and TRBJ1-1, with a tentative D call TRBD1 (5 bases). The V end lost 4 bases, the J end lost 3 bases, and 14 bases lay between the germline ends. Germline assignment: CDR1 KGHDR and CDR2 SFDVKD. The CDR3 is 15 amino acids. Here the CDR3 DNA reads TGTGCCACCAGTGACCTTGACAGAGGGGACACTGAAGCTTTCTTT. This codes for CATSDLDRGDTEAFF.

Remarks on this clonotype: Being one base from a much bigger clone, this may be a read error. The J gene is TRBJ2-4, the V gene TRBV5-1, with D perhaps assigned TRBD1 or TRBD2 (5 bases each). Trimming stripped 3 bases from V and 0 bases from J, with 13 bases between. The CDR3 has 16 amino acids. The germline CDR1 and CDR2 sequences are SGHRS and YFSETQ. The CDR3 loop is CASSSGTSPAKNIQYF. The DNA of the CDR3 is TGCGCCAGCAGCTCCGGGACGTCACCAGCCAAAAACATTCAGTACTTC.

The V and J genes are TRBV30 and TRBJ2-3; the D gene is possibly TRBD2 (7 bases). The CDR3 loop spans 15 amino acids. Deletions cut 5 bases from V and 4 bases from J, with 19 bases between. The germline gives CDR1 GTSNPN, CDR2 SVGIG (reference sequence). The CDR3 protein is CAWAKGGAGADTQYF. CDR3 DNA: TGTGCCTGGGCAAAAGGGGGGGCCGGGGCAGATACGCAGTATTTT.

The J gene is TRBJ2-2, the V gene TRBV6-4; D gene uncertain. CDR3 length: 14 residues. V shed 4 bases and J shed 2 bases, with 8 bases lying between them. Germline V gene lookup returns CDR1 MRHNA and CDR2 SNTAGT. CDR3: CASSVQINTGELFF. CDR3 coding DNA: TGTGCCAGCAGTGTTCAGATCAACACCGGGGAGCTGTTTTTT.

This clonotype has a count of ten or more. The chain combines TRBV11-3 with TRBJ1-2; a weak D match, TRBD1 (5 bases). Germline V gene sequence: CDR1 SGHNT, CDR2 YENEEA. The CDR3 is 17 amino acids. Between the trimmed V and J ends, which lost 1 base and 3 bases, there was a span of 18 bases. DNA for the CDR3: TGTGCCAGCAGCTTAGGAGGCCAGGGAAGGAGGTACTATGGCTACACCTTC. This encodes CASSLGGQGRRYYGYTF.

The table lists this clonotype with a few counts. A junction boundary mismatches the germline segment, possibly from a read error. The chain joins TRBV7-9 to TRBJ1-1; D is unresolved. Germline CDR1 and CDR2: SEHNR and FQNEAQ (reference sequence). This CDR3 region has 12 residues. CDR3 in amino acids: CASSLEGAEALF. The CDR3 DNA sequence: TGTGCCAGCAGCTTAGAGGGCGCTGAAGCTCTCTTT.